This T cell receptor beta chain was observed in a study of blood T cell repertoires in COVID-19. Assay: immunoSEQ multiplex PCR; the TCRdb copy retains only in-frame clones and omits some. The sample has about 160,000 clones, 75% to 90% seen once. This clone is medium-sized (0.01 to 0.1%) in the sample. CDR3 length equals 13 residues. The sequencing input was peripheral blood. The rearrangement joins TRBV21-1 to TRBJ2-1; the table's D call of TRBD2 was not tested on the DNA. TRBV21-1 is labeled a pseudogene. This receptor was obtained from a woman aged 55-69 years with acute or convalescent COVID-19. The CDR3 DNA reads as TGTGCCAGCAGCAATAGTCCGCGCAATGAGCAGTTCTTC. Residues: CASSNSPRNEQFF.